The clone carrying this TCR beta chain was recorded many times. What it recognizes is unknown. Looked up from germline, CDR1 is KGHDR and CDR2 is SFDVKD. Trimming removed 4 bases at V and 7 bases at J, with 10 bases between. The CDR3 covers 13 residues. This record comes from a study of HIV-infected children after antiretroviral therapy interruption. Across the study: Continuous-treatment samples came from weeks 0, 48 and 150.

A 3' RACE protocol on RNA, with unique molecular identifiers, produced the TCR library. TCRdb re-called the 3' RACE reads with MiXCR, one entry per CDR3 protein. The data hold tens of thousands of distinct CDR3 sequences, with roughly 4.5% observed a single time. General observations from the study: Sorted CD45RA+ naive cells might include minor non-naive CD45RA+ cells.

This sample's treatment: PENTA 11 planned treatment interruption arm or continuous ART arm. The sequences come from CD45RA+ CD4+ T cells from PBMCs, pooled from several time points, collected from a donor given antiretroviral therapy, either interrupted or continuous. Subset indicated: naive CD4+ CD45RA+ CD45RO- T cells. The receptor was derived from a pool of human donors with HIV. V and J are TRBV24-1 and TRBJ2-1; a weak D match, TRBD1 (6 bases). The CDR3 DNA reads TGTGCCACCAGTGAATACGACAGGAATGAGCAGTTCTTC. Translated: CATSEYDRNEQFF.